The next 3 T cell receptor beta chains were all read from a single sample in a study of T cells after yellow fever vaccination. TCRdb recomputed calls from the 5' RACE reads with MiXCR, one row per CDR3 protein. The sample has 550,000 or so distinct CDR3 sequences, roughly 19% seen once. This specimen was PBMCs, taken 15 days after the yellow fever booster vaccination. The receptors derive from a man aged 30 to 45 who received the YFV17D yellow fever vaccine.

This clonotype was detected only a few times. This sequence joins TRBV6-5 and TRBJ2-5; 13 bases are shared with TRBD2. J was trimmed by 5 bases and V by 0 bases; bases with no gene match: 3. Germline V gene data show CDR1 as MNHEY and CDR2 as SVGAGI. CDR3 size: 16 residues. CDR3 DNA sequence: TGTGCCAGCAGTTACTCCGGACTAGCGGGAGTGGAGACCCAGTACTTC. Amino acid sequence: CASSYSGLAGVETQYF.

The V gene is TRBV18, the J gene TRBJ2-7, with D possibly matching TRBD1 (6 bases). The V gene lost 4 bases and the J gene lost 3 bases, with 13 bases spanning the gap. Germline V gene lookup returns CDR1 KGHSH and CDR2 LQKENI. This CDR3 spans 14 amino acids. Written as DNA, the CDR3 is TGTGCCAGCTCACTGAAACAGGGTGGCTACGAGCAGTACTTC. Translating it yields CASSLKQGGYEQYF.

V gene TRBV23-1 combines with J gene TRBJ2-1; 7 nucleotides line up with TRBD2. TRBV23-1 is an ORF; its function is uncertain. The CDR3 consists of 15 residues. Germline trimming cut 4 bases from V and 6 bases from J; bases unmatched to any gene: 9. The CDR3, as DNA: TGCGCCAGCAGTCCCGGGTGGGGGAGGGGCAATGAGCAGTTCTTC. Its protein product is CASSPGWGRGNEQFF.